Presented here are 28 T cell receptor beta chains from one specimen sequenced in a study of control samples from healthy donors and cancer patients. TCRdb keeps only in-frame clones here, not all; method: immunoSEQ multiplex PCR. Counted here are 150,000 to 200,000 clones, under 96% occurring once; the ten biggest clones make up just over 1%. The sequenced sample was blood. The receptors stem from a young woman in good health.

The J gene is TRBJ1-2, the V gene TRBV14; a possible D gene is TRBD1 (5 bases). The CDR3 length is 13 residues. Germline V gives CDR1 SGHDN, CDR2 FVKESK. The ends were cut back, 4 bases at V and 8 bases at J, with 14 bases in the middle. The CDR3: CASSPTDSYGYTF. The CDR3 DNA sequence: TGTGCCAGCAGCCCGACAGACAGCTACGGCTACACCTTC.

The CDR3 nucleotides are TGTGCCACCCGGACTAGCGGGAGTTCCTACAATGAGCAGTTCTTC. It translates to CATRTSGSSYNEQFF. This chain links TRBV19 with TRBJ2-1; the match to TRBD2 covers 13 bases. Germline CDR1 and CDR2: LNHDA and SQIVND (reference sequence). The CDR3 has 15 amino acids. Trimming took 10 bases from V and 1 from J; bases not matched to a gene: 4.

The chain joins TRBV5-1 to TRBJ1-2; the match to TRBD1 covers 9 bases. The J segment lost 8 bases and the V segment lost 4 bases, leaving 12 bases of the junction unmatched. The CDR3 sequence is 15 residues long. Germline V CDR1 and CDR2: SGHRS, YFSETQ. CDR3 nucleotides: TGCGCCAGCAGCCCTTCTAGGACAGGGGAGTGGGGCTACACCTTC. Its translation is CASSPSRTGEWGYTF.

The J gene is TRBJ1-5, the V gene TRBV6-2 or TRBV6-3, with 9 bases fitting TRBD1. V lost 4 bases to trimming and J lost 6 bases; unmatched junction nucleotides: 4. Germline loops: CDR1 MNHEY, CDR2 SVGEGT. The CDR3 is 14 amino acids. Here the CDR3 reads CASSFTGGGQPQHF. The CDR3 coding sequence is TGTGCCAGCAGTTTTACAGGGGGCGGTCAGCCCCAGCATTTT.

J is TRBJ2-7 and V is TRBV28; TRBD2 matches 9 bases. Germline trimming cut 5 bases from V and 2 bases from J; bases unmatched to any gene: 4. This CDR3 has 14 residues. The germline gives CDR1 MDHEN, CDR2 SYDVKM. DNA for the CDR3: TGTGCCAGCAGTGGGACTAGCCCTCCCTACGAGCAGTACTTC. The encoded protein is CASSGTSPPYEQYF.

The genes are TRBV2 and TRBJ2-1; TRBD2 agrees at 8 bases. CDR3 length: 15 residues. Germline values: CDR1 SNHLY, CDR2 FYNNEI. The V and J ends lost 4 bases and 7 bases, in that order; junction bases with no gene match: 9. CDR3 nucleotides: TGTGCCAGCAGTGTAGAAGCGGGAGAGAGGAATGAGCAGTTCTTC. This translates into CASSVEAGERNEQFF.

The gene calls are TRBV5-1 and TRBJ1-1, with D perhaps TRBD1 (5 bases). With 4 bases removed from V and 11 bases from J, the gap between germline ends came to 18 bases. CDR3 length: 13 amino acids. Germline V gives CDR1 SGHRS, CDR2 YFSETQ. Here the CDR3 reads CASSPKTALNAFF. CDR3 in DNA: TGCGCCAGCAGCCCCAAGACAGCACTGAACGCTTTCTTT.

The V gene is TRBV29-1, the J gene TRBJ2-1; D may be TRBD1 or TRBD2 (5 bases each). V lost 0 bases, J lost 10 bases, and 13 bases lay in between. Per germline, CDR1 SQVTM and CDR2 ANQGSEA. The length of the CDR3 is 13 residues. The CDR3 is CSVEEYVGTEQFF. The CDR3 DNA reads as TGCAGCGTTGAAGAGTATGTCGGGACCGAGCAGTTCTTC.

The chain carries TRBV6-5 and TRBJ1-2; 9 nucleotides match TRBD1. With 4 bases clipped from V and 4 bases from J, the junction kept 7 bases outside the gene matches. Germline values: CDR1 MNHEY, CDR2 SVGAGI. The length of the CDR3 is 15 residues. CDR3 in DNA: TGTGCCAGCAGTTCCGGGACAGGGAGGGCCTATGGCTACACCTTC. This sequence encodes CASSSGTGRAYGYTF.

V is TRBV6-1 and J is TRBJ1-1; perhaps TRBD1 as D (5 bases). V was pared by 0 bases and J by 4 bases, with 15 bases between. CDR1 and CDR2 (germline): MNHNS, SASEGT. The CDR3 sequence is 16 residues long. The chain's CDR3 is CASSEARFGGFTEAFF. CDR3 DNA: TGTGCCAGCAGTGAAGCGCGATTTGGGGGGTTCACTGAAGCTTTCTTT.

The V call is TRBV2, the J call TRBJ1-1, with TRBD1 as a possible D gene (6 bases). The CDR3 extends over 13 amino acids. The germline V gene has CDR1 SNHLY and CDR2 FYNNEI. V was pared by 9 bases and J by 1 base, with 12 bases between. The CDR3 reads CASKQGSNTEAFF. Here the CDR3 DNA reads TGTGCCAGTAAACAGGGATCGAACACTGAAGCTTTCTTT.

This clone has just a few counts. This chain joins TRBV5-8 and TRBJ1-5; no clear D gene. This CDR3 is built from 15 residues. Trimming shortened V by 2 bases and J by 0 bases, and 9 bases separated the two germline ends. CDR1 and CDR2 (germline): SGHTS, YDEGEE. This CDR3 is CASSFPEDSNQPQHF. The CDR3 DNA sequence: TGTGCCAGCAGCTTCCCCGAGGATAGCAATCAGCCCCAGCATTTT.

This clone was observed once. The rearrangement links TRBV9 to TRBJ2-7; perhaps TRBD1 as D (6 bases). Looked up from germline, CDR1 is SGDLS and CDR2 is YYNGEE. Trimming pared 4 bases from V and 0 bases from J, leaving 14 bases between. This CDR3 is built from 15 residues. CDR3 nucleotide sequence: TGTGCCAGCAGCCCAGGGGACCCGAGCTCCTACGAGCAGTACTTC. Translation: CASSPGDPSSYEQYF. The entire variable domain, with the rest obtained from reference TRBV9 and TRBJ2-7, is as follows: DSGVTQTPKHLITATGQRVTLRCSPRSGDLSVYWYQQSLDQGLQFLIQYYNGEERAKGNILERFSAQQFPDLHSELNLSSLELGDSALYFCASSPGDPSSYEQYFGPGTRLTVT.

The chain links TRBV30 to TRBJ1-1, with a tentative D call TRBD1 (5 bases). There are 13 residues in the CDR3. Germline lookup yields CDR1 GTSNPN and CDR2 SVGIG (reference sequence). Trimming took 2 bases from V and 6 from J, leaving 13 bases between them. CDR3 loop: CAWSSGWIAEAFF. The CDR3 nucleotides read TGTGCCTGGAGTTCAGGGTGGATAGCTGAAGCTTTCTTT.

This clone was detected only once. CDR3 in DNA: TGCGCCAGCAGCCAAGGGGGCGGGAGAGGGTCTGGGGCCAACGTCCTGACTTTC. It yields the protein CASSQGGGRGSGANVLTF. The V and J genes are TRBV4-1 and TRBJ2-6; 7 bases line up with TRBD2. V shed 1 base, J shed 1 base, and the junction held 7 bases outside the gene matches. Looked up from germline, CDR1 is MGHRA and CDR2 is YSYEKL. The CDR3 consists of 18 residues.

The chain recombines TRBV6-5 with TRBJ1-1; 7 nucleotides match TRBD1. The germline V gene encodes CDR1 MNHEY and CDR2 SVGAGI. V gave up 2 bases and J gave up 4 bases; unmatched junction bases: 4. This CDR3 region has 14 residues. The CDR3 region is CASSYRDRITEAFF. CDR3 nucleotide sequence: TGTGCCAGCAGTTACAGGGACAGAATCACTGAAGCTTTCTTT.

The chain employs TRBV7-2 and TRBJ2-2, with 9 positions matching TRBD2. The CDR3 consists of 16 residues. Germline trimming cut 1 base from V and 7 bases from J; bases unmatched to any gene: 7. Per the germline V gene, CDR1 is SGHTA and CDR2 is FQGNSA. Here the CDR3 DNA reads TGTGCCAGCAGCTTAGTGGCTAGCGGGAATGTCGGGGAGCTGTTTTTT. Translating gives CASSLVASGNVGELFF. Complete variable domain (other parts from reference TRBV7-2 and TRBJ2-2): GAGVSQSPSNKVTEKGKDVELRCDPISGHTALYWYRQSLGQGLEFLIYFQGNSAPDKSGLPSDRFSAERTGGSVSTLTIQRTQQEDSAVYLCASSLVASGNVGELFFGEGSRLTVL.

CDR3 amino acids: CASSSLRSGRGTDTQYF. DNA for the CDR3: TGTGCCAGCTCATCACTGCGTAGCGGGAGGGGAACAGATACGCAGTATTTT. The chain joins TRBV18 to TRBJ2-3; 11 positions agree with TRBD2. The V and J ends lost 5 bases and 3 bases, in that order; junction bases with no gene match: 10. This CDR3 is 17 amino acids long. Per the germline V gene, CDR1 is KGHSH and CDR2 is LQKENI.

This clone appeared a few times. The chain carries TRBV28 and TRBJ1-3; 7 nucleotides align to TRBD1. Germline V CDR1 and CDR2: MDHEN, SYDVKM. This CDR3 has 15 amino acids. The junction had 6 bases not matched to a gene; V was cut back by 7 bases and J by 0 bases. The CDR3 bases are TGTGCCAGCATCGCCGGGACAGACTCTGGAAACACCATATATTTT. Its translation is CASIAGTDSGNTIYF.

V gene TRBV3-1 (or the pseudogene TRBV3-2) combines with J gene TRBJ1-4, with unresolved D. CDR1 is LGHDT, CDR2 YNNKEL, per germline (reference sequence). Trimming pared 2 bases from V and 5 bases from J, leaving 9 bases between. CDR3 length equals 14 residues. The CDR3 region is CASSQRPENEKLFF. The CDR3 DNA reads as TGTGCCAGCAGCCAAAGGCCAGAAAATGAAAAACTGTTTTTT.

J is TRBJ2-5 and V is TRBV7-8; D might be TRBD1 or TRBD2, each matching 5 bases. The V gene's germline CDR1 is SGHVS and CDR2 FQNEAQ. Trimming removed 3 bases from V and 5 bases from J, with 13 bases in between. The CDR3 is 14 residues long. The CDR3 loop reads CASSLGRSRETQYF. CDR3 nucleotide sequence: TGTGCCAGCAGCTTGGGACGGTCCCGCGAGACCCAGTACTTC.

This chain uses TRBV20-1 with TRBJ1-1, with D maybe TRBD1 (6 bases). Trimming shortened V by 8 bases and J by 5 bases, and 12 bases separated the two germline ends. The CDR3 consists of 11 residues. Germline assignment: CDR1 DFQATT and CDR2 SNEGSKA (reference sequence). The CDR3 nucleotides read TGCAGTTCTTCAGGGGTAACTGAAGCTTTCTTT. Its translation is CSSSGVTEAFF.

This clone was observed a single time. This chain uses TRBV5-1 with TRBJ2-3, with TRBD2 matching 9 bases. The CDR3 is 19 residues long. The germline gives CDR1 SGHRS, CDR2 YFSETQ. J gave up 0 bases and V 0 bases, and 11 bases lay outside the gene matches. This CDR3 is CASSLALLAGDYSTDTQYF. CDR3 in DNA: TGCGCCAGCAGCTTGGCCCTGTTAGCGGGGGACTATAGCACAGATACGCAGTATTTT.

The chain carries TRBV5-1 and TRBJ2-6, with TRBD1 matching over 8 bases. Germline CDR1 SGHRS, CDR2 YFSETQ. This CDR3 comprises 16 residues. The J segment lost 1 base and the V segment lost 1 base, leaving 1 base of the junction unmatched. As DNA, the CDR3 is TGCGCCAGCAGCTTGCAGGGGGCTTCTGGGGCCAACGTCCTGACTTTC. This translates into CASSLQGASGANVLTF.

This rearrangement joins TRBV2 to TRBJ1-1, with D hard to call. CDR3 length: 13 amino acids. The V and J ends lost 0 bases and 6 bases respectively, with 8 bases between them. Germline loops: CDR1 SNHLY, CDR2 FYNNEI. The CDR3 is CASSEAMVAEAFF. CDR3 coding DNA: TGTGCCAGCAGTGAAGCAATGGTCGCTGAAGCTTTCTTT. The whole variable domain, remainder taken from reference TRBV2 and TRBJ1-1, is EPEVTQTPSHQVTQMGQEVILRCVPISNHLYFYWYRQILGQKVEFLVSFYNNEISEKSEIFDDQFSVERPDGSNFTLKIRSTKLEDSAMYFCASSEAMVAEAFFGQGTRLTVV.

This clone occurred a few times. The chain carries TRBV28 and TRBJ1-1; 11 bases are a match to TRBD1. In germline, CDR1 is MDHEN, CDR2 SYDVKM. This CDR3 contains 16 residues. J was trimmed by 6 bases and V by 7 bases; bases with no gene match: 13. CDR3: CASNLQGTGGGSEAFF. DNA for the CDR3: TGTGCCAGCAACCTGCAAGGGACAGGGGGTGGATCTGAAGCTTTCTTT.

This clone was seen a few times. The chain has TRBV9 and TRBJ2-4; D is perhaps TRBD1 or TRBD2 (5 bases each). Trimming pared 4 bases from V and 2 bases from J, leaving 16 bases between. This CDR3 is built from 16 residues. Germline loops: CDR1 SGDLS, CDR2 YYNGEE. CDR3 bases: TGTGCCAGCAGCACCGGGGCTTTGGGGACCAAAAACATTCAGTACTTC. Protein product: CASSTGALGTKNIQYF.

In DNA form, the CDR3 reads TGTGCCATCAGAGAGGGCATTACCTACGAGCAGTACTTC. The encoded protein is CAIREGITYEQYF. The chain employs TRBV10-3 and TRBJ2-7, with D maybe TRBD2 (5 bases). The CDR3 is 13 amino acids. V was pared by 6 bases and J by 2 bases, with 11 bases between. Germline V gene lookup returns CDR1 ENHRY and CDR2 SYGVKD.